Following are 7 T cell receptor beta chains from one sample sequenced in a study of cytomegalovirus exposure and HLA in healthy donors. A multiplex PCR was run with 60 Vbeta primers and 13 Jbeta primers. The table came from immunoSEQ multiplex PCR; TCRdb's copy has only in-frame clones and leaves some out. The profile shows approximately 120,000 clones, about 82% of them singletons. Sequencing was carried out using PBMCs. Receptors originate from a man over 45 in good health and CMV-seronegative.

The gene calls are TRBV5-1 and TRBJ2-7; TRBD1 matches 8 bases. Germline CDR1 and CDR2: SGHRS and YFSETQ. Trimming removed 1 base from V and 3 bases from J; junction bases left unmatched: 0. There are 13 residues in the CDR3. DNA for the CDR3: TGCGCCAGCAGCTTGACAGGGGGCTACGAGCAGTACTTC. It yields the protein CASSLTGGYEQYF. The variable domain in full, with the rest retrieved from reference TRBV5-1 and TRBJ2-7, is KAGVTQTPRYLIKTRGQQVTLSCSPISGHRSVSWYQQTPGQGLQFLFEYFSETQRNKGNFPGRFSGRQFSNSRSEMNVSTLELGDSALYLCASSLTGGYEQYFGPGTRLTVT.

This chain joins TRBV28 and TRBJ1-5; D call uncertain. V lost 2 bases and J 7 bases, leaving 9 bases between the germline ends. Per the germline V gene, CDR1 is MDHEN and CDR2 is SYDVKM. The CDR3 totals 13 residues. The CDR3 region is CASSLLNLQPQHF. CDR3 DNA: TGTGCCAGCAGTTTACTAAACTTACAGCCCCAGCATTTT. Using reference TRBV28 and TRBJ1-5 for the parts outside the CDR3, the full variable domain is DVKVTQSSRYLVKRTGEKVFLECVQDMDHENMFWYRQDPGLGLRLIYFSYDVKMKEKGDIPEGYSVSREKKERFSLILESASTNQTSMYLCASSLLNLQPQHFGDGTRLSIL.

The chain recombines TRBV14 with TRBJ1-4; D call uncertain. CDR1 SGHDN and CDR2 FVKESK come from the germline V gene. The CDR3 length is 13 residues. The V end lost 5 bases, the J end lost 8 bases, and 12 bases lay between the germline ends. In nucleotides, the CDR3 is TGTGCCAGCAGCGGGTCCGGAGGCGAAAAACTGTTTTTT. The encoded protein is CASSGSGGEKLFF.

The V gene is TRBV27, the J gene TRBJ1-2; D might be TRBD1 (5 bases). The germline CDR1 and CDR2 sequences are MNHEY and SMNVEV (reference sequence). With 0 bases removed from V and 5 bases from J, the gap between germline ends came to 13 bases. CDR3 size: 15 residues. The CDR3 is CASSLSGRAAYGYTF. The CDR3 nucleotides read TGTGCCAGCAGTTTATCGGGCAGGGCGGCATATGGCTACACCTTC.

The chain has TRBV27 and TRBJ2-7; the D gene is possibly TRBD2 (7 bases). Trimming removed 5 bases at V and 5 bases at J, with 22 bases between. Germline CDR1 is MNHEY and CDR2 is SMNVEV (reference sequence). The CDR3 spans 16 residues. The CDR3 region is CASSLVGGAFRHEQYF. The CDR3 coding sequence is TGTGCCAGCAGTCTCGTTGGGGGGGCCTTTCGCCACGAGCAGTACTTC.

The chain recombines TRBV5-1 with TRBJ2-3; 7 bases line up with TRBD1. Trimming cost V 0 bases and J 1 base; bases outside gene matches: 5. Germline CDR1 reads SGHRS; CDR2 reads YFSETQ. This CDR3 spans 16 amino acids. The CDR3 is CASSLAGTAGTDTQYF. The CDR3 DNA reads TGCGCCAGCAGCTTGGCCGGGACAGCGGGCACAGATACGCAGTATTTT. Together with reference TRBV5-1 and TRBJ2-3, the CDR3 gives the full variable domain: KAGVTQTPRYLIKTRGQQVTLSCSPISGHRSVSWYQQTPGQGLQFLFEYFSETQRNKGNFPGRFSGRQFSNSRSEMNVSTLELGDSALYLCASSLAGTAGTDTQYFGPGTRLTVL.

The CDR3 region is CASKSGPRDNSPLHF. Written as DNA, the CDR3 is TGTGCCAGCAAATCAGGGCCTCGGGATAATTCACCCCTCCACTTT. This chain links TRBV7-8 with TRBJ1-6; TRBD1 is a possible D gene (5 bases). The CDR3 runs to 15 residues. With 7 bases removed from V and 5 bases from J, the gap between germline ends came to 15 bases. Germline V gives CDR1 SGHVS, CDR2 FQNEAQ.